Listed here are 25 T cell receptor beta chains from one sample, sequenced in a study of molecular identifiers for immune sequencing clone quantification. One entry per CDR3 protein results from TCRdb running MiXCR on the PCR reads. The data show over 550,000 distinct CDR3 sequences, about 25% seen once. Material for sequencing was naive CD8+ T cells from blood, with Jurkat cell RNA spiked in. Subset described: FACS-sorted CD8+CD4-CCR7+CD45RA+ naive T cells. The origin of the receptors is a human donor in good health. Some libraries in this study had Jurkat cell RNA spiked in.

The chain combines TRBV27 with TRBJ1-1; D not resolved. The V gene lost 5 bases and the J gene lost 0 bases, with 10 bases spanning the gap. The CDR3 has 14 amino acids. Germline CDR1 reads MNHEY; CDR2 reads SMNVEV (reference sequence). The CDR3 reads CASSVRSMNTEAFF. In DNA form, the CDR3 reads TGTGCCAGCAGTGTACGGAGTATGAACACTGAAGCTTTCTTT.

This chain joins TRBV15 and TRBJ1-3; D is undetermined. Germline values: CDR1 LNHNV, CDR2 YYDKDF (reference sequence). Trimming shortened V by 0 bases and J by 3 bases, and 9 bases separated the two germline ends. CDR3 length: 15 residues. The CDR3 here is CATSRDLGGGNTIYF. The CDR3 nucleotides read TGTGCCACCAGCAGAGATTTGGGAGGTGGAAACACCATATATTTT.

Comment on this clonotype: This may be a read error, as it is one base from a much larger clone. This chain uses TRBV30 with TRBJ2-3; D perhaps matches TRBD1 (6 bases). The V gene's germline CDR1 is GTSNPN and CDR2 SVGIG (reference sequence). The CDR3 covers 13 residues. V lost 3 bases, J lost 6 bases, and 13 bases lay in between. CDR3 region: CAWSRGGSDTQYF. In DNA form, the CDR3 reads TGTGCCTGGAGCAGAGGGGGAAGTGATACGCAGTATTTT.

The chain carries TRBV7-2 and TRBJ2-7, with a possible D match to TRBD2 (6 bases). Trimming removed 1 base from V and 6 bases from J, with 22 bases in between. This CDR3 has 17 amino acids. Germline loops: CDR1 SGHTA, CDR2 FQGNSA. The CDR3 region is CASSLGGPRGGASEQYF. The CDR3 DNA is TGTGCCAGCAGCTTAGGAGGGCCGCGGGGCGGGGCTTCCGAGCAGTACTTC.

As regards this clonotype: This may be a read error, as it is one base from a much larger clone. V gene TRBV7-2 combines with J gene TRBJ2-3; D is uncertain. The CDR3 is 12 residues long. Germline V gives CDR1 SGHTA, CDR2 FQGNSA. Deletions cut 8 bases from V and 7 bases from J, with 13 bases between. The CDR3 protein is CASGPDIYTQYF. In DNA form, the CDR3 reads TGTGCCAGCGGCCCAGACATATATACGCAGTATTTT.

This clonotype has only a few counts. The chain is built from TRBV5-1 and TRBJ2-5, with TRBD2 matching over 8 bases. Per the germline V gene, CDR1 is SGHRS and CDR2 is YFSETQ. V lost 0 bases, J lost 4 bases, and 5 bases stayed unmatched. The CDR3 length is 15 residues. The CDR3 nucleotides are TGCGCCAGCAGCTTGGCCCCGGGAGGGGGAGAGACCCAGTACTTC. Amino acid sequence: CASSLAPGGGETQYF.

The genes are TRBV5-1 and TRBJ2-7; 10 nucleotides match TRBD2. CDR3 length: 18 amino acids. Germline V lookup: CDR1 SGHRS, CDR2 YFSETQ. V was clipped by 0 bases and J by 3 bases; unmatched bases: 12. The CDR3 DNA reads TGCGCCAGCAGCTTGGCTGGTAGCGGGGGGCAATTTAACTACGAGCAGTACTTC. It yields the protein CASSLAGSGGQFNYEQYF.

The sample holds many counts of this clonotype. V gene TRBV5-1 combines with J gene TRBJ1-1; D remains ambiguous. CDR1 is SGHRS and CDR2 is YFSETQ in the germline V gene. V lost 2 bases and J 3 bases, leaving 14 bases between the germline ends. This CDR3 spans 15 amino acids. The CDR3 is CASSLEVPGDTEAFF. The CDR3 region has the DNA TGCGCCAGCAGCTTAGAAGTCCCCGGAGACACTGAAGCTTTCTTT.

The sample holds a few counts of this clonotype. The chain couples TRBV6-2 or TRBV6-3 to TRBJ1-5; D perhaps matches TRBD1 (6 bases). Germline V CDR1 and CDR2: MNHEY, SVGEGT. V gave up 5 bases and J gave up 4 bases, with 12 bases separating them. The CDR3 spans 14 residues. The CDR3 DNA sequence: TGTGCCAGCAGTGCAACAGGGTGGAATCAGCCCCAGCATTTT. It translates to CASSATGWNQPQHF.

In DNA, the CDR3 is TGTGCCAGTAGTATTTCTAGGGCCCTTTTCACAGATACGCAGTATTTT. It codes for CASSISRALFTDTQYF. This rearrangement joins TRBV19 to TRBJ2-3; D is undetermined. Per germline, CDR1 LNHDA and CDR2 SQIVND (reference sequence). Trimming took off 3 bases at V and 2 bases at J, with 15 bases between the two ends. The length of the CDR3 is 16 residues.

The table lists this clonotype with many counts. The rearrangement joins TRBV24-1 to TRBJ1-1; unclear D gene. This CDR3 comprises 13 residues. Trimming cost V 3 bases and J 11 bases, with 15 bases left between them. CDR1 and CDR2 (germline): KGHDR, SFDVKD. CDR3 protein: CATSDVDSDSAFF. CDR3 DNA: TGTGCCACCAGTGATGTCGACTCTGACTCGGCTTTCTTT.

This clonotype turned up a few times. The V gene is TRBV7-2, the J gene TRBJ2-7; TRBD1 is a possible D gene (6 bases). CDR1 is SGHTA and CDR2 is FQGNSA in the germline V gene. V lost 3 bases and J lost 2, with 14 bases in between. The length of the CDR3 is 15 residues. CDR3 DNA: TGTGCCAGCAGCTTCTGGGACACAACCGCCTACGAGCAGTACTTC. Translating gives CASSFWDTTAYEQYF.

Turning to this clonotype: One end of the junction varies from germline; a read error may be responsible. CDR3 residues: CASSLKSSSYYERYF. The CDR3 bases are TGCGCCAGCAGCTTGAAAAGTAGCTCTTACTACGAGCGGTACTTC. The chain combines TRBV5-1 with TRBJ2-7, with unresolved D. Per germline, CDR1 SGHRS and CDR2 YFSETQ. The CDR3 spans 15 residues.

V gene TRBV30 combines with J gene TRBJ1-3, with D hard to call. The V gene lost 0 bases and the J gene lost 0 bases, with 9 bases spanning the gap. The CDR3 spans 15 residues. Germline V gene sequence: CDR1 GTSNPN, CDR2 SVGIG (reference sequence). The CDR3 bases are TGTGCCTGGAGTGTACGGGTTATCTCTGGAAACACCATATATTTT. Translating gives CAWSVRVISGNTIYF.

The chain combines TRBV6-2 or TRBV6-3 with TRBJ1-2, with D possibly matching TRBD1 (5 bases). The V gene lost 7 bases and the J gene lost 0 bases, with 12 bases spanning the gap. CDR3 size: 14 residues. Germline assignment: CDR1 MNHEY and CDR2 SVGEGT. CDR3 residues: CASNALGANYGYTF. CDR3 sequence (DNA): TGTGCCAGCAACGCTCTAGGGGCTAACTATGGCTACACCTTC.

This clonotype was detected a few times. The rearrangement uses TRBV29-1 and TRBJ2-5; 11 bases align to TRBD2. The V gene's germline CDR1 is SQVTM and CDR2 ANQGSEA. The CDR3 sequence is 14 residues long. V trimming: 4 bases; J trimming: 5 bases; junction bases outside the gene matches: 6. The CDR3 DNA follows: TGCAGCGTTGGCCTAGCGGGGGGAAGGGAGACCCAGTACTTC. As protein: CSVGLAGGRETQYF.

The chain couples TRBV7-9 to TRBJ1-4; 7 bases match TRBD1. The CDR3 runs to 14 residues. Trimming at V came to 5 bases and at J to 7 bases, leaving 7 bases not matched to a gene. Germline loops: CDR1 SEHNR, CDR2 FQNEAQ (reference sequence). CDR3 amino acids: CASSRQGAGEKLFF. For the CDR3, the DNA is TGTGCCAGCAGCCGACAGGGAGCAGGTGAAAAACTGTTTTTT.

There are many counts of this clonotype. The chain links TRBV29-1 to TRBJ2-7, with D maybe TRBD2 (6 bases). The CDR3 is 13 amino acids. V lost 1 base, J lost 5 bases, and 12 bases lay in between. The V gene's germline CDR1 is SQVTM and CDR2 ANQGSEA. The CDR3 region is CSVEGGDGDEQYF. In nucleotides, the CDR3 is TGCAGCGTTGAAGGGGGGGACGGGGACGAGCAGTACTTC.

Only a few counts were recorded for this clonotype. V is TRBV12-3 or TRBV12-4 and J is TRBJ2-7; D is ambiguous. V dropped 4 bases and J dropped 3 bases, with 10 bases sitting between them. The CDR3 has 13 residues. CDR3: CASSSGSNYEQYF. CDR3 in DNA: TGTGCCAGCAGTTCCGGAAGCAACTACGAGCAGTACTTC.

Notes on this clonotype: This could be a read error, since a much larger clone is one nucleotide away. The chain has TRBV6-5 and TRBJ1-2; no clear D. Trimming shortened V by 5 bases and J by 5 bases, and 18 bases separated the two germline ends. There are 15 residues in the CDR3. Germline V gene data show CDR1 as MNHEY and CDR2 as SVGAGI. The CDR3 spells CASSPRPVSFYGYTF. CDR3 DNA: TGTGCCAGCAGTCCGAGACCTGTATCTTTTTATGGCTACACCTTC.

Details on this clonotype: This may stem from a read error, because a much larger clone lies one nucleotide away. CDR3 sequence reads: CASSLGFQAPNTEAFF. The DNA for the CDR3 is TGTGCCAGCAGCTTAGGTTTTCAGGCCCCGAACACTGAAGCTTTCTTT. The chain joins TRBV7-2 to TRBJ1-1; D unclear. The CDR3 is 16 residues long. The V end was cut by 1 base, the J end by 1 base, with 13 bases between. CDR1 is SGHTA, CDR2 FQGNSA, per germline.

In the case of this clonotype: This may be a read error: a much more frequent sequence differs by one nucleotide. The CDR3 sequence is CSAERGMNTEAFF. DNA of the CDR3: TGCAGCGCTGAAAGGGGAATGAACACTGAAGCTTTCTTT. The gene calls are TRBV29-1 and TRBJ1-1; a possible D gene is TRBD1 (5 bases). Germline assignment: CDR1 SQVTM and CDR2 ANQGSEA. CDR3 size: 13 residues.

The sample holds a few counts of this clonotype. The chain links TRBV5-6 to TRBJ2-1; no definite D call. Germline values: CDR1 SGHDT, CDR2 YYEEEE. This CDR3 is built from 13 residues. V lost 0 bases, J lost 8 bases, and 9 bases lay in between. This chain's CDR3 is CASSLVSSDEQFF. The DNA for the CDR3 is TGTGCCAGCAGCTTGGTGAGTAGTGATGAGCAGTTCTTC.

The CDR3 region has the DNA TGTGCCAGCAGTTTAGAGGCTGGTACGAAACAGGGAAGCAATCAGCCCCAGCATTTT. It encodes CASSLEAGTKQGSNQPQHF. The chain is built from TRBV6-5 and TRBJ1-5; tentative D call: TRBD1 (6 bases). The CDR3 runs 19 residues. Germline CDR1 and CDR2: MNHEY and SVGAGI. V lost 4 bases to trimming and J lost 1 base, with 23 bases between them.

This chain uses TRBV20-1 with TRBJ1-2; D not certain. The V gene's germline CDR1 is DFQATT and CDR2 SNEGSKA (reference sequence). V was clipped by 4 bases and J by 4 bases, with 16 bases between them. The CDR3 is 14 amino acids. The CDR3 DNA reads as TGCAGTGCTAAGGACCTCTATATGGTCTATGGCTACACCTTC. This translates into CSAKDLYMVYGYTF.